This T cell receptor (beta chain) came from a study of cytotoxic CD8 clonotypes in ibrutinib-treated CLL. Study-level information: The patient breakdown showed more than 9 relapsed/refractory and about 16 treatment-naive cases, with about 18 IGHV unmutated. Responses comprised approximately 24 partial and 2 complete; at median around six years, roughly 15 remained remitted and some twelve progressed. Sequenced samples delivered averages of 250,000 to 300,000 productive templates and tens of thousands of productive rearrangements.

Libraries were prepared by immunoSEQ multiplex PCR; TCRdb keeps only in-frame clonotypes and omits some of them. The sample lists more than 85,000 clones, approximately 78% occurring once. A remark on this clone: What it binds is not known.

Study results and caveats: Clonality went up at ibrutinib response and then declined back toward baseline at progression.

With 4 bases clipped from V and 1 base from J, the junction kept 18 bases outside the gene matches. This CDR3 contains 19 residues. Germline CDR1 and CDR2: LGHNA and YNFKEQ. This TCR came from a human donor with chronic lymphocytic leukemia. The sequencing here drew on PBMCs, taken after 12 months of ibrutinib treatment. J is TRBJ1-1 and V is TRBV4-2, with 7 nucleotides matching TRBD1. The CDR3 DNA sequence: TGTGCCAGCAGCCGTTGGAGGGACAGATGGTCGGAGGAGAACACTGAAGCTTTCTTT. Translating it yields CASSRWRDRWSEENTEAFF.